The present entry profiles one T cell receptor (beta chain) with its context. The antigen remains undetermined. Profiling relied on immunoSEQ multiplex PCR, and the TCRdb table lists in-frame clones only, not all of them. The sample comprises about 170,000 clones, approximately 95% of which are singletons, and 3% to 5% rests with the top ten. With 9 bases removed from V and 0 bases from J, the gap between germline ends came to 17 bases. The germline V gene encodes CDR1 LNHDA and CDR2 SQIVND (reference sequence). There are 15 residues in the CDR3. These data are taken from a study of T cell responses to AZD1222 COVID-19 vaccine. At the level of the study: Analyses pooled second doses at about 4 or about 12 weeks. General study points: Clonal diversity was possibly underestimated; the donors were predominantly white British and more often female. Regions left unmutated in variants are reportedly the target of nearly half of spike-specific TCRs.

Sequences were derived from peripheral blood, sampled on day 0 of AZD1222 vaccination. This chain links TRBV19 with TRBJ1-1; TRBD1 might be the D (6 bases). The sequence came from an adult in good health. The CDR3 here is CASRGSGKMNTEAFF. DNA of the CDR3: TGTGCCAGCAGGGGTTCCGGAAAGATGAACACTGAAGCTTTCTTT.